Each of the 3 T cell receptor beta chains below was sequenced from the same sample in a study of OX40 agonist ivuxolimab in advanced cancers. Only in-frame clones appear in the TCRdb table, and some are missing; sequencing was by immunoSEQ multiplex PCR. Found here are 60,000 to 85,000 clones, approximately 88% of them singletons; the top ten hold about 1%. This sample comprised CD4+ or CD8+ T cells sorted from blood, obtained in a trial of the OX40 agonist ivuxolimab. These receptors all come from an adult with an advanced solid tumor such as melanoma, head and neck, liver or kidney cancer.

V and J are TRBV25-1 and TRBJ2-7, with D possibly TRBD2 on 6 matching bases. Germline CDR1 MGHDK, CDR2 SYGVNS. V shed 2 bases and J shed 3 bases, with 8 bases lying between them. The CDR3 runs to 13 residues. The CDR3 sequence: CASSEAGSYEQYF. The CDR3, as DNA: TGTGCCAGCAGTGAAGCCGGGAGCTACGAGCAGTACTTC.

This chain uses TRBV11-2 with TRBJ2-3; 8 bases are shared with TRBD2. Germline values: CDR1 SGHAT, CDR2 FQNNGV. Germline trimming cut 3 bases from V and 1 base from J; bases unmatched to any gene: 0. CDR3 length equals 14 residues. CDR3 protein: CASSLTSGTDTQYF. The CDR3 bases are TGTGCCAGCAGCTTGACTAGCGGCACAGATACGCAGTATTTT. Using reference TRBV11-2 and TRBJ2-3 for the parts outside the CDR3, the full variable domain is EAGVAQSPRYKIIEKRQSVAFWCNPISGHATLYWYQQILGQGPKLLIQFQNNGVVDDSQLPKDRFSAERLKGVDSTLKIQPAKLEDSAVYLCASSLTSGTDTQYFGPGTRLTVL.

V gene TRBV6-5 combines with J gene TRBJ1-3, with D maybe TRBD1 (5 bases). The germline V gene encodes CDR1 MNHEY and CDR2 SVGAGI. V lost 6 bases, J lost 0 bases, and 9 bases lay in between. The CDR3 sequence is 14 residues long. CDR3 amino acids: CASSTGYSGNTIYF. In DNA form, the CDR3 reads TGTGCCAGCAGCACAGGTTACTCTGGAAACACCATATATTTT.